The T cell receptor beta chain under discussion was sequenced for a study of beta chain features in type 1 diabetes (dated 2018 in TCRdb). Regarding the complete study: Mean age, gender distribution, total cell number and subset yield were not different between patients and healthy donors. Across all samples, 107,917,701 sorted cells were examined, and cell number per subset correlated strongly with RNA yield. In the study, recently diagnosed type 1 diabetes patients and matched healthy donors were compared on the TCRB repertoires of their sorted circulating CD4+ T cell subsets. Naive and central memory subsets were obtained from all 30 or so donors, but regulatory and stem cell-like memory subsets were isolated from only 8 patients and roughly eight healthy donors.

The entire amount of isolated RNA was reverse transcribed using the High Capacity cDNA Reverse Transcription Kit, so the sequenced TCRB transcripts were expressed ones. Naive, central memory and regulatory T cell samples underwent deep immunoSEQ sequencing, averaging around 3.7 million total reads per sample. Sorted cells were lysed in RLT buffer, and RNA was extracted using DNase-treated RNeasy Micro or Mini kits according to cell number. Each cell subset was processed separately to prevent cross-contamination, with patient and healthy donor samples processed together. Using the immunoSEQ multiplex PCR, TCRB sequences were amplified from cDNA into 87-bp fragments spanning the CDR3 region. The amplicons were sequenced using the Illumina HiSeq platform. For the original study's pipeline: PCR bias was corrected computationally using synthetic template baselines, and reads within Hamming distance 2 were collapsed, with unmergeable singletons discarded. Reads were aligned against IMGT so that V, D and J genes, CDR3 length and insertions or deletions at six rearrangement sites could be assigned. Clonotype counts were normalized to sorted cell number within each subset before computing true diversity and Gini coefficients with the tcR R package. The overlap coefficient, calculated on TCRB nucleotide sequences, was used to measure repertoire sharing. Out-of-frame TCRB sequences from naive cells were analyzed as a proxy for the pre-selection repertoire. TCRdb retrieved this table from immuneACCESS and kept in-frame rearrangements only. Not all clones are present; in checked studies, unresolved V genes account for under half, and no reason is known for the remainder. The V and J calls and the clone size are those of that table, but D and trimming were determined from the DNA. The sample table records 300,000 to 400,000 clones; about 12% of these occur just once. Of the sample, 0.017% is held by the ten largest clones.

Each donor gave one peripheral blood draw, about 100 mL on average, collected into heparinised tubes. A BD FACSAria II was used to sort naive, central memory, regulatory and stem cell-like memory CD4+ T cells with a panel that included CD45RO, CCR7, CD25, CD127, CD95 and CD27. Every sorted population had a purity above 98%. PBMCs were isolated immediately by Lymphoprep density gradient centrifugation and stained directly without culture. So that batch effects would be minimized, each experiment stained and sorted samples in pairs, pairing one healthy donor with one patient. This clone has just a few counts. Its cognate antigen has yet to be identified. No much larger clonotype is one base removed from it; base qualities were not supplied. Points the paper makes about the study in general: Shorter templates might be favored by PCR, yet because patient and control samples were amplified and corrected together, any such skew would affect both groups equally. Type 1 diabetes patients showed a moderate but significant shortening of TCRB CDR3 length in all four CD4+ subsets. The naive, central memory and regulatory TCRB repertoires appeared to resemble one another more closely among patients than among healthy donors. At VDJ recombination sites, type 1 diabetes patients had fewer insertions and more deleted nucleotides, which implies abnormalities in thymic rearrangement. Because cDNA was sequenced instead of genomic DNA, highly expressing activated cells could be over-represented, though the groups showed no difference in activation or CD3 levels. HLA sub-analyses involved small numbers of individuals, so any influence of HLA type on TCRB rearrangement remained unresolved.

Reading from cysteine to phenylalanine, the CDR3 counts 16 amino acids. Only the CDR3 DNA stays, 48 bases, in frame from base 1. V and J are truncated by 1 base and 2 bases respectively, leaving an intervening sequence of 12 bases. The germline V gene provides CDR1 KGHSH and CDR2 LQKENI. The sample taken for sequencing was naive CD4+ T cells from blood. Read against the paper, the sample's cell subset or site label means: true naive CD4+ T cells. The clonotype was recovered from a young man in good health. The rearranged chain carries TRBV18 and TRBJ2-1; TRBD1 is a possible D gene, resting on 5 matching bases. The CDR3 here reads CASSPRKGVPYNEQFF. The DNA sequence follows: TGTGCCAGCTCACCACGGAAAGGGGTCCCCTACAATGAGCAGTTCTTC.